These T cell receptor beta chains were read from a single sample in a study of shared clonotypes between healthy human individuals. The repertoire was sequenced with immunoSEQ multiplex PCR; TCRdb's copy has only in-frame clones and lacks some. The sample holds roughly 500,000 clones, about four fifths seen once. Sequencing was done on a sample of PBMCs. These TCRs come from a woman aged 40 to 50 in good health. Some clones in this sample may be carry-over from other donors' samples. Each CDR3 is given with its conserved first and last residue. A D gene is named only where the DNA matches it firmly. Size values are once, few and many counts, or a class for expanded clones, and some rows have none.

j_call | d_call | clone_size | v_call | cdr3_aa | cdr3_nt
TRBJ2-7 | TRBD2 | - | TRBV5-1 | CASSLEGRTSGTKQYF | TGCGCCAGCAGCCTCGAAGGGCGGACTAGCGGTACCAAGCAGTACTTC
TRBJ2-7 | - | once | TRBV6-1 | CASRRGLGGYEQYF | TGTGCCAGCAGAAGGGGGTTGGGAGGATACGAGCAGTACTTC
TRBJ2-2 | TRBD2 | - | TRBV5-1 | CASSELAGRATGELFF | TGCGCCAGCAGCGAGCTAGCGGGACGTGCCACCGGGGAGCTGTTTTTT
TRBJ1-5 | - | - | TRBV5-8 | CASSLVGLWQPQHF | TGTGCCAGCAGCTTGGTGGGACTTTGGCAGCCCCAGCATTTT
TRBJ2-7 | TRBD1 | - | TRBV6-5 | CASSGQGFEQYF | TGTGCCAGCAGTGGACAGGGTTTCGAGCAGTACTTC
TRBJ1-3 | - | - | TRBV18 | CASSPGGVKSGNTIYF | TGTGCCAGCTCACCAGGGGGAGTAAAGTCCGGAAACACCATATATTTT
TRBJ1-2 | - | - | TRBV19 | CASSRGGANYGYTF | TGTGCCAGTAGTAGGGGAGGAGCTAACTATGGCTACACCTTC
TRBJ2-7 | - | - | TRBV28 | CASNKAGPYEQYF | TGTGCCAGCAACAAAGCGGGTCCCTACGAGCAGTACTTC
TRBJ1-1 | - | - | TRBV2 | CASSEMAVIKAFF | TGTGCCAGCAGTGAAATGGCAGTGATTAAAGCTTTCTTT
TRBJ1-4 | TRBD1 | - | TRBV10-1 | CASSDRAGEKLFF | TGCGCCAGCTCGGACAGGGCAGGGGAAAAACTGTTTTTT
TRBJ2-1 | - | - | TRBV7-3 | CASSLTAGVFYNEQFF | TGTGCCAGCAGCTTAACTGCAGGGGTATTCTACAATGAGCAGTTCTTC
TRBJ2-7 | TRBD2 | - | TRBV6-6 | CASSSGTSVDPYEQYF | TGTGCCAGCAGTAGCGGGACTTCCGTCGACCCCTACGAGCAGTACTTC
TRBJ2-4 | TRBD1 | - | TRBV7-8 | CASSSILTGAKNIQYF | TGTGCCAGCAGCTCGATCTTGACAGGGGCCAAAAACATTCAGTACTTC
TRBJ2-5 | - | few | TRBV11-3 | CASSFGRGSHETQYF | TGTGCCAGCAGCTTTGGCAGGGGCTCTCATGAGACCCAGTACTTC
TRBJ1-1 | - | - | TRBV15 | CATGTSEVTEAFF | TGTGCCACCGGGACAAGCGAGGTGACTGAAGCTTTCTTT
TRBJ2-3 | TRBD2 | - | TRBV4-1 | CASSQERNSGNSDTQYF | TGCGCCAGCAGCCAAGAAAGGAATAGCGGGAATTCAGATACGCAGTATTTT
TRBJ2-1 | - | once | TRBV29-1 | CSVVREYNEQFF | TGCAGCGTTGTCCGGGAATACAATGAGCAGTTCTTC
TRBJ2-2 | - | - | TRBV30 | CAWSWGSGELFF | TGTGCCTGGAGCTGGGGATCCGGGGAGCTGTTTTTT
TRBJ1-1 | - | - | TRBV10-3 | CAIRQGVGTEAFF | TGTGCCATCAGACAGGGAGTCGGCACTGAAGCTTTCTTT
TRBJ2-1 | TRBD2 | - | TRBV9 | CASSVDPSGRIEQFF | TGTGCCAGCAGCGTAGATCCTAGCGGGAGGATTGAGCAGTTCTTC
TRBJ2-5 | TRBD2 | few | TRBV5-4 | CASSLGGSKAETQYF | TGTGCCAGCAGCTTGGGCGGGAGTAAGGCAGAGACCCAGTACTTC
TRBJ2-5 | - | - | TRBV2 | CASSEMAGAGTQYF | TGTGCCAGCAGTGAAATGGCAGGGGCCGGGACCCAGTACTTC
TRBJ1-1 | - | - | TRBV9 | CASSLGEGTEAFF | TGTGCCAGCAGTTTAGGGGAGGGGACTGAAGCTTTCTTT
TRBJ1-2 | TRBD1 | - | TRBV27 | CASSYTGVSGYTF | TGTGCCAGCAGTTACACAGGGGTCAGCGGCTACACCTTC
TRBJ2-7 | - | - | TRBV20-1 | CSASGVDEQYF | TGCAGTGCTAGCGGGGTGGACGAGCAGTACTTC
TRBJ2-1 | - | - | TRBV7-6 | CASSLELEQFF | TGTGCCAGCAGCTTAGAACTTGAGCAGTTCTTC
TRBJ2-3 | - | many | TRBV27 | CASSLWETSTDTQYF | TGTGCCAGCAGTTTATGGGAAACTAGCACAGATACGCAGTATTTT
TRBJ2-3 | - | - | TRBV5-1 | CASSLGLATSTDTQYF | TGCGCCAGCAGCTTGGGGCTAGCGACTAGCACAGATACGCAGTATTTT
TRBJ1-1 | - | - | TRBV18 | CASSPLQGRNTEAFF | TGTGCCAGCTCACCTCTCCAGGGGCGGAACACTGAAGCTTTCTTT
TRBJ2-7 | - | - | TRBV7-2 | CASSLSAYEQYF | TGTGCCAGCAGCTTATCGGCCTACGAGCAGTACTTC
TRBJ2-7 | - | - | TRBV30 | CAWSVGNPYEQYF | TGTGCCTGGAGTGTAGGGAACCCCTACGAGCAGTACTTC
TRBJ1-2 | TRBD1 | - | TRBV19 | CASSSRTGQGYGYTF | TGTGCCAGTAGTTCTCGGACAGGACAGGGGTATGGCTACACCTTC
TRBJ1-1 | - | - | TRBV9 | CASSVVWGNTEAFF | TGTGCCAGCAGCGTAGTTTGGGGGAACACTGAAGCTTTCTTT
TRBJ2-1 | TRBD2 | - | TRBV18 | CASSASGNNEQFF | TGTGCCAGCTCAGCTAGCGGGAACAATGAGCAGTTCTTC
TRBJ2-3 | TRBD2 | - | TRBV12-5 | CASAIGLAERHTQYF | TGTGCTAGTGCGATTGGGCTAGCGGAGAGGCATACGCAGTATTTT
TRBJ1-2 | - | once | TRBV27 | CASSLSGRVYGYTF | TGTGCCAGCAGTTTAAGCGGAAGGGTCTATGGCTACACCTTC
TRBJ2-5 | - | - | TRBV11-1 | CASSPRLETQYF | TGTGCCAGCAGCCCGAGGTTGGAGACCCAGTACTTC
TRBJ1-1 | TRBD1 | - | TRBV5-6 | CASSLFSSARGQPEAFF | TGTGCCAGCAGCTTGTTTTCTTCGGCCAGGGGGCAACCTGAAGCTTTCTTT
TRBJ1-5 | TRBD1 | - | TRBV10-3 | CAISESRDRINQPQHF | TGTGCCATCAGTGAGTCCAGGGACAGAATCAATCAGCCCCAGCATTTT
TRBJ2-7 | TRBD2 | - | TRBV5-4 | CASSPGLAEAAHEQYF | TGTGCCAGCAGCCCGGGACTAGCGGAGGCTGCCCACGAGCAGTACTTC